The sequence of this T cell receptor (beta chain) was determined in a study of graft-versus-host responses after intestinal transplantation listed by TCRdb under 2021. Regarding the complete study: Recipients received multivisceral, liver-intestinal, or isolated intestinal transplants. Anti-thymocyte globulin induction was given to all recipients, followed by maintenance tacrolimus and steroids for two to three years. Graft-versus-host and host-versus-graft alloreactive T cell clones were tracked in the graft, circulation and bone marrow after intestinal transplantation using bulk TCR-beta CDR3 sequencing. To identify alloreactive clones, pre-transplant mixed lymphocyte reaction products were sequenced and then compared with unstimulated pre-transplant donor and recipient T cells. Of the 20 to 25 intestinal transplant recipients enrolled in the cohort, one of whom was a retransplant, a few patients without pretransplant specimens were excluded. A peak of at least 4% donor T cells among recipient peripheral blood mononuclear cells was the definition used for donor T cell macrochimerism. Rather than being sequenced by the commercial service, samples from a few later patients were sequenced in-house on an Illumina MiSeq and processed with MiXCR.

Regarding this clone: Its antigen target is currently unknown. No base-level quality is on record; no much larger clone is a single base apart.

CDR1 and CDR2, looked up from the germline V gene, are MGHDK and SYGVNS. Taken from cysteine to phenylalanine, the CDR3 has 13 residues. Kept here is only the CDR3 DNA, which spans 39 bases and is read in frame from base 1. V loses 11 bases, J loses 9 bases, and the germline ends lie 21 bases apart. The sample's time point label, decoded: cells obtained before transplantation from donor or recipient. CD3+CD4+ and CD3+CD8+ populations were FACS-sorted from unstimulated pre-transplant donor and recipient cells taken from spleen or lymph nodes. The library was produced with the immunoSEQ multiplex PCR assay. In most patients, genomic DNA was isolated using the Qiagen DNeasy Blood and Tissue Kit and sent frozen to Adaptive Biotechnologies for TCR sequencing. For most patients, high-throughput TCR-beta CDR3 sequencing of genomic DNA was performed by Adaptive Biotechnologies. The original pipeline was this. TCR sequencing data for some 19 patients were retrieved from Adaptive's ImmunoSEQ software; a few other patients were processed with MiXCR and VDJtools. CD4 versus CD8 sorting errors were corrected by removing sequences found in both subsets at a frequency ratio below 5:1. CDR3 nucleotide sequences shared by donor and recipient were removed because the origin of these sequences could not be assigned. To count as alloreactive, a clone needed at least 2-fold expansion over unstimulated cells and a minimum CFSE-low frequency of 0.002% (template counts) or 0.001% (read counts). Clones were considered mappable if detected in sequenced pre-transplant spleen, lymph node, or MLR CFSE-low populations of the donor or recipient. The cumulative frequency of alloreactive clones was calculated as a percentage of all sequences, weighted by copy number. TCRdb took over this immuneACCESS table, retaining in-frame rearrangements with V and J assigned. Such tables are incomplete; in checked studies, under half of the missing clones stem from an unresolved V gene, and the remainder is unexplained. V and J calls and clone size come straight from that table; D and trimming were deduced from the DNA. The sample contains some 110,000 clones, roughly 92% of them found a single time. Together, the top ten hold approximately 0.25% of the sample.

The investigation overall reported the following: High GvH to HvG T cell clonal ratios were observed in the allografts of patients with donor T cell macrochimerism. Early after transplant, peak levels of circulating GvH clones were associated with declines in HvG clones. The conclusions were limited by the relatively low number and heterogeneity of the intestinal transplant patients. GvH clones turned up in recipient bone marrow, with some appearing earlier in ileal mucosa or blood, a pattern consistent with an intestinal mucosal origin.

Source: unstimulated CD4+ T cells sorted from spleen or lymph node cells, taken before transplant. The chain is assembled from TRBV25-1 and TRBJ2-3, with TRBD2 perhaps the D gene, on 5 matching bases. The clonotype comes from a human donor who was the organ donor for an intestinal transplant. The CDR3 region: CAEPHGVVGTQYF. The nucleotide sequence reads TGTGCCGAACCCCACGGGGTGGTTGGGACGCAGTATTTT.